The 27 T cell receptor beta chains reported below all come from one sample, sequenced in a study of T cell responses to AZD1222 COVID-19 vaccine. The protocol was immunoSEQ multiplex PCR, while the TCRdb copy is restricted to in-frame clones and leaves out a portion. The table lists about 100,000 clones, nearly 90% of them singletons. Sequences were derived from peripheral blood, sampled on day 0 of AZD1222 vaccination. All receptors come from an adult in good health.

V gene TRBV25-1 combines with J gene TRBJ1-1; 9 bases are shared with TRBD1. V lost 7 bases to trimming and J lost 0 bases; unmatched junction nucleotides: 12. Germline V gene data show CDR1 as MGHDK and CDR2 as SYGVNS. The CDR3 runs to 17 residues. Here the CDR3 DNA reads TGTGCCAGCACCAAAGGGACAGGGCGCCTCCTGAACACTGAAGCTTTCTTT. Translated, it gives CASTKGTGRLLNTEAFF.

This rearrangement joins TRBV2 to TRBJ1-2; 7 bases map to TRBD1. This CDR3 contains 16 residues. The junction had 10 bases not matched to a gene; V was cut back by 6 bases and J by 0 bases. Germline assignment: CDR1 SNHLY and CDR2 FYNNEI. CDR3 region: CASSGAGDSTNYGYTF. As DNA, the CDR3 is TGTGCCAGCAGCGGAGCCGGGGACAGCACTAACTATGGCTACACCTTC. The full variable domain, completed using reference TRBV2 and TRBJ1-2, is EPEVTQTPSHQVTQMGQEVILRCVPISNHLYFYWYRQILGQKVEFLVSFYNNEISEKSEIFDDQFSVERPDGSNFTLKIRSTKLEDSAMYFCASSGAGDSTNYGYTFGSGTRLTVV.

The chain joins TRBV19 to TRBJ1-1; tentative D call: TRBD1 (6 bases). Deletions cut 2 bases from V and 1 base from J, with 11 bases between. Germline V gene sequence: CDR1 LNHDA, CDR2 SQIVND (reference sequence). This CDR3 spans 15 amino acids. The CDR3: CASSITGAANTEAFF. In DNA form, the CDR3 reads TGTGCCAGTAGTATAACGGGGGCGGCGAACACTGAAGCTTTCTTT.

In DNA, the CDR3 is TGTGCCAGCAGTTTATCACAGGGAAACACCATATATTTT. This sequence encodes CASSLSQGNTIYF. The chain links TRBV6-5 to TRBJ1-3; D is undetermined. Germline loops: CDR1 MNHEY, CDR2 SVGAGI. The CDR3 covers 13 residues. V dropped 4 bases and J dropped 4 bases, with 8 bases sitting between them.

The chain carries TRBV19 and TRBJ1-6, with D unresolved. The CDR3 runs to 14 residues. CDR1 LNHDA and CDR2 SQIVND come from the germline V gene (reference sequence). Trimming cost V 6 bases and J 7 bases, with 13 bases left between them. This CDR3 reads CASSHPPGNSPLHF. Here the CDR3 DNA reads TGTGCCAGTAGCCACCCCCCGGGGAATTCACCCCTCCACTTT.

In regard to this clone: Other DNA variants within this sample encode the same CDR3. The rearrangement links TRBV4-3 to TRBJ2-5; 13 bases fit TRBD2. Trimming cost V 2 bases and J 0 bases; bases outside gene matches: 3. CDR3 length equals 17 residues. The germline V gene encodes CDR1 LGHNA and CDR2 YSLEER. CDR3 in amino acids: CASSQTSGRANQETQYF. The CDR3 region has the DNA TGCGCCAGCAGCCAAACTAGCGGGAGGGCCAACCAAGAGACCCAGTACTTC.

J is TRBJ1-5 and V is TRBV6-2 or TRBV6-3, with 8 bases aligning to TRBD1. The CDR3 sequence is 14 residues long. CDR1 MNHEY and CDR2 SVGEGT come from the germline V gene. Unmatched junction bases numbered 2, after V lost 6 bases and J lost 1 base. CDR3 region: CASSGQGSNQPQHF. CDR3 in DNA: TGTGCCAGCAGCGGACAGGGCAGCAATCAGCCCCAGCATTTT.

The genes are TRBV30 and TRBJ1-5; D unclear. The CDR3 spans 13 residues. Germline V lookup: CDR1 GTSNPN, CDR2 SVGIG (reference sequence). The ends were cut back, 3 bases at V and 6 bases at J, with 12 bases in the middle. The CDR3 DNA follows: TGTGCCTGGAGCCGACACTGGGGTCAGCCCCAGCATTTT. It is translated as CAWSRHWGQPQHF.

V and J are TRBV19 and TRBJ1-5; D not resolved. With 7 bases removed from V and 1 base from J, the gap between germline ends came to 5 bases. The CDR3 is 12 amino acids. Germline CDR1 LNHDA, CDR2 SQIVND (reference sequence). The DNA for the CDR3 is TGTGCCAGTAATCGGAGCAATCAGCCCCAGCATTTT. Translating gives CASNRSNQPQHF.

The rearrangement joins TRBV5-1 to TRBJ1-1; D is perhaps TRBD1 (6 bases). The CDR3 length is 15 residues. Trimming removed 2 bases at V and 5 bases at J, with 16 bases between. The germline CDR1 and CDR2 sequences are SGHRS and YFSETQ. The CDR3 sequence is CASSFRPGAGTEAFF. The CDR3 coding sequence is TGCGCCAGCAGCTTTCGACCGGGGGCCGGGACTGAAGCTTTCTTT.

A remark on this clone: Its ends do not fully match the called genes, so a read error is possible. Here the CDR3 DNA reads TGTGCCAGCAGCTTGCAGGGACGGGAAAATCAGCCCCAGCATTTT. Translating it yields CASSLQGRENQPQHF. The rearrangement joins TRBV5-1 to TRBJ1-5, with a weak D call TRBD1 (5 bases). Germline V gene data show CDR1 as SGHRS and CDR2 as YFSETQ. The CDR3 sequence is 15 residues long. Looking up the rest from reference TRBV5-1 and TRBJ1-5 gives the full variable domain: KAGVTQTPRYLIKTRGQQVTLSCSPISGHRSVSWYQQTPGQGLQFLFEYFSETQRNKGNFPGRFSGRQFSNSRSEMNVSTLELGDSALYLCASSLQGRENQPQHFGDGTRLSIL.

The chain has TRBV2 and TRBJ1-1; D is unclear. CDR3 length: 14 amino acids. The germline CDR1 and CDR2 sequences are SNHLY and FYNNEI. V lost 4 bases and J lost 1, with 10 bases in between. CDR3 loop: CASSGYGGNTEAFF. CDR3 sequence (DNA): TGTGCCAGCAGTGGTTATGGTGGGAACACTGAAGCTTTCTTT.

With regard to this clone: One end of the junction fails to match germline, which may point to a read error. J is TRBJ2-1 and V is TRBV7-2; 11 bases match TRBD2. The CDR3 is 15 amino acids. CDR1 SGHTA and CDR2 FQGNSA come from the germline V gene. CDR3: CASSSLAGVYNEQFF. The CDR3 nucleotides read TGTGCTAGCAGCTCACTAGCGGGGGTTTACAATGAGCAGTTCTTC.

In regard to this clone: The germline gene is not matched at one end of the junction; a read error may be the cause. V and J are TRBV7-7 and TRBJ2-1; weak D call: TRBD1 (5 bases). The CDR3 has 13 residues. CDR1 and CDR2 (germline): SSHAT, FNYEAQ (reference sequence). The CDR3 DNA is TGTGCTAGCAGCCCACCGGACAAGGATGAGCAGTTCTTC. Translating it yields CASSPPDKDEQFF.

The chain employs TRBV24-1 and TRBJ2-2; D unclear. This CDR3 has 12 residues. Germline lookup yields CDR1 KGHDR and CDR2 SFDVKD. The V end was cut by 2 bases, the J end by 9 bases, with 6 bases between. For the CDR3, the DNA is TGTGCCACCAGTGATTCTACCAGGGAGCTGTTTTTT. Translating it yields CATSDSTRELFF.

V is TRBV5-1 and J is TRBJ1-1; TRBD1 aligns across 7 bases. The CDR3 is 13 amino acids. Trimming removed 6 bases from V and 4 bases from J; junction bases left unmatched: 6. CDR1 and CDR2 (germline): SGHRS, YFSETQ. The CDR3 spells CASNRGAGTEAFF. For the CDR3, the DNA is TGCGCCAGCAACAGGGGAGCGGGCACTGAAGCTTTCTTT.

The chain employs TRBV6-2 or TRBV6-3 and TRBJ2-5; 9 bases line up with TRBD1. This CDR3 has 17 amino acids. Germline CDR1 reads MNHEY; CDR2 reads SVGEGT. Trimming took 7 bases from V and 5 from J; bases not matched to a gene: 17. The CDR3 DNA is TGTGCCAGCACCCCGGCCCCGGACAGGGGCCCACCGGAGACCCAGTACTTC. Protein sequence: CASTPAPDRGPPETQYF.

The chain carries TRBV5-4 and TRBJ2-7; 7 bases line up with TRBD1. Germline V CDR1 and CDR2: SGHNT, YYREEE (reference sequence). The V gene end was trimmed by 3 bases and the J gene end by 7 bases; junction bases not matched to a gene: 7. The CDR3 spans 13 residues. The DNA of the CDR3 is TGTGCCAGCAGCTCGCTGACAGGGAAGGAGCAGTACGTC. Translation: CASSSLTGKEQYV.

The rearrangement uses TRBV15 and TRBJ2-1; 7 nucleotides match TRBD2. The germline CDR1 and CDR2 sequences are LNHNV and YYDKDF (reference sequence). Losses at the gene ends were 1 base for V and 4 bases for J; bases not matched to a gene: 7. The CDR3 is 16 residues long. DNA of the CDR3: TGTGCCACCAGCAGAGGGACTAGTAAGGGTTACAATGAGCAGTTCTTC. The encoded protein is CATSRGTSKGYNEQFF.

The rearrangement uses TRBV27 and TRBJ2-7; the match to TRBD1 covers 12 bases. J gave up 5 bases and V 5 bases, and 7 bases lay outside the gene matches. The CDR3 contains 15 residues. Germline lookup yields CDR1 MNHEY and CDR2 SMNVEV (reference sequence). Here the CDR3 reads CASSPLGTGGNEQYF. The CDR3 DNA follows: TGTGCCAGCAGTCCGCTCGGGACAGGGGGCAACGAGCAGTACTTC.

The rearrangement joins TRBV4-3 to TRBJ1-2; D unresolved. This CDR3 has 14 residues. The V gene's germline CDR1 is LGHNA and CDR2 YSLEER. V dropped 0 bases and J dropped 4 bases, with 9 bases sitting between them. CDR3 region: CASSQDWGGYGYTF. CDR3 DNA: TGCGCCAGCAGCCAAGATTGGGGTGGCTATGGCTACACCTTC.

The chain recombines TRBV29-1 with TRBJ1-6, with D possibly TRBD1 on 6 matching bases. Germline V gene lookup returns CDR1 SQVTM and CDR2 ANQGSEA. The CDR3 length is 16 residues. Trimming took off 3 bases at V and 4 bases at J, with 16 bases between the two ends. For the CDR3, the DNA is TGCAGCGTTGATCCGGGCAGGGGCGATTATAATTCACCCCTCCACTTT. Protein sequence: CSVDPGRGDYNSPLHF. Using reference TRBV29-1 and TRBJ1-6 for the parts outside the CDR3, the full variable domain is SAVISQKPSRDICQRGTSLTIQCQVDSQVTMMFWYRQQPGQSLTLIATANQGSEATYESGFVIDKFPISRPNLTFSTLTVSNMSPEDSSIYLCSVDPGRGDYNSPLHFGNGTRLTVT.

This chain connects TRBV3-1 (or the pseudogene TRBV3-2) to TRBJ2-1; D is possibly TRBD1 or TRBD2 (5 bases each). CDR1 and CDR2 (germline): LGHDT, YNNKEL (reference sequence). The CDR3 contains 15 residues. V shed 4 bases and J shed 0 bases, with 10 bases lying between them. This CDR3 reads CASSRWGSSYNEQFF. DNA of the CDR3: TGTGCCAGCAGCCGGTGGGGGAGCTCCTACAATGAGCAGTTCTTC.

The J gene is TRBJ2-7, the V gene TRBV7-9; a weak D match, TRBD2 (5 bases). CDR1 and CDR2 from the germline V gene are SEHNR and FQNEAQ (reference sequence). CDR3 length equals 15 residues. Trimming removed 0 bases at V and 3 bases at J, with 12 bases between. The CDR3 is CASSLASEGDYEQYF. CDR3 sequence (DNA): TGTGCCAGCAGCTTAGCGTCTGAGGGAGACTACGAGCAGTACTTC.

The V gene is TRBV5-6, the J gene TRBJ1-4; 12 nucleotides line up with TRBD1. After removal of 3 bases from V and 7 bases from J, the junction contained 1 base not matched to a gene. The CDR3 contains 14 residues. The germline V gene encodes CDR1 SGHDT and CDR2 YYEEEE. As DNA, the CDR3 is TGTGCCAGCAGCTGGGACAGGGGGCGTGAAAAACTGTTTTTT. Protein: CASSWDRGREKLFF.

V and J are TRBV9 and TRBJ1-1; tentatively, D is TRBD1 (6 bases). This CDR3 contains 13 residues. Trimming left V 4 bases short and J 2 bases short, with 9 bases between. CDR1 is SGDLS and CDR2 is YYNGEE in the germline V gene. The CDR3 here is CASSLQGNTEAFF. Here the CDR3 DNA reads TGTGCCAGCAGCCTACAGGGCAACACTGAAGCTTTCTTT.

The chain recombines TRBV3-1 (or the pseudogene TRBV3-2) with TRBJ1-2, with TRBD1 identical over 7 bases. Germline CDR1 and CDR2: LGHDT and YNNKEL (reference sequence). This CDR3 spans 14 amino acids. The junction had 7 bases not matched to a gene; V was cut back by 3 bases and J by 6 bases. The CDR3 DNA reads TGTGCCAGCAGCCACCTAACAGGGGCCGATGGCTACACCTTC. Translation: CASSHLTGADGYTF.